Following are 21 T cell receptor beta chains from one sample sequenced in a study of T cell repertoires in aging, cancer and after chemotherapy. Multiplex touch-down PCR with TRB-A/B primers amplified rearranged V-D-J TRB sequences. TCRdb fed the multiplex PCR reads into MiXCR, producing one record per CDR3 protein. Of approximately 1,400 distinct CDR3 sequences detected, 35% to 45% appear once; the ten largest clones hold roughly 10%. Peripheral blood genomic DNA, not sorted cells or RNA, was the template. Sequencing was carried out using blood. These receptors came from a human donor with a solid tumor.

The chain uses TRBV6-1 and TRBJ1-4; 9 nucleotides agree with TRBD1. The germline V gene has CDR1 MNHNS and CDR2 SASEGT. This CDR3 spans 18 amino acids. Trimming cost V 2 bases and J 0 bases; bases outside gene matches: 7. CDR3 in amino acids: CASSESTGGAATNEKLFF. CDR3 bases: TGTGCCAGCAGTGAAAGCACAGGGGGCGCAGCAACTAATGAAAAACTGTTTTTT.

In this sample, this clonotype turned up a few times. CDR3 DNA: TGTGCCAGCAGTTACGAGGGTTACACTGAAGCTTTCTTT. Its protein is CASSYEGYTEAFF. V usage is TRBV6-2 or TRBV6-3 and J usage is TRBJ1-1; D gene ambiguous. V was trimmed by 2 bases and J by 3 bases, leaving 7 bases between them. Germline CDR1 reads MNHEY; CDR2 reads SVGEGT. The CDR3 runs 13 residues.

In this sample, this clonotype turned up a few times. The genes are TRBV7-6 and TRBJ2-3; 10 positions agree with TRBD1. Germline-derived CDR1 and CDR2 are SGHVS and FNYEAQ. This CDR3 is 16 amino acids long. Germline trimming cut 3 bases from V and 4 bases from J; bases unmatched to any gene: 7. CDR3 residues: CASSFGTGERADTQYF. Here the CDR3 DNA reads TGTGCCAGCAGCTTCGGGACAGGGGAGCGGGCAGATACGCAGTATTTT.

This clonotype appeared a few times. The chain recombines TRBV12-3 or TRBV12-4 with TRBJ1-2; a weak D match, TRBD1 (6 bases). With 5 bases removed from V and 4 bases from J, the gap between germline ends came to 23 bases. The CDR3 totals 17 residues. The CDR3 here is CASSRQLDSQGPYGYTF. The CDR3 nucleotides are TGTGCCAGCAGTCGACAACTGGACAGCCAGGGGCCCTATGGCTACACCTTC.

This chain joins TRBV12-3 or TRBV12-4 and TRBJ2-3, with D possibly TRBD1 on 5 matching bases. CDR3 length equals 22 residues. Between the trimmed V and J ends, which lost 4 bases and 2 bases, there was a span of 34 bases. The chain's CDR3 is CASSSFARAVSDGYRFTDTQYF. CDR3 nucleotides: TGTGCCAGCAGTTCCTTTGCCAGGGCTGTTTCGGACGGTTACAGGTTCACAGATACGCAGTATTTT.

This chain connects TRBV13 to TRBJ2-1; D not certain. There are 10 residues in the CDR3. Trimming pared 10 bases from V and 9 bases from J, leaving 10 bases between. Germline-derived CDR1 and CDR2 are PRHDT and FYEKMQ (reference sequence). For the CDR3, the DNA is TGTGCCACAGCTTTTAGTGAGCAGTTCTTC. This encodes CATAFSEQFF.

The V call is TRBV19, the J call TRBJ1-6; TRBD1 is a possible D gene (5 bases). Germline lookup yields CDR1 LNHDA and CDR2 SQIVND (reference sequence). The CDR3 sequence is 16 residues long. The V end was cut by 5 bases, the J end by 7 bases, with 18 bases between. DNA of the CDR3: TGTGCCAGTAGTCCTATAAGGGGCAGGGACAATTCACCCCTCCACTTT. Amino acid sequence: CASSPIRGRDNSPLHF.

This clonotype was observed a handful of times. This chain links TRBV20-1 with TRBJ1-3; perhaps TRBD1 as D (6 bases). V was shortened by 6 bases and J by 0 bases, with 9 bases between the two germline ends. This CDR3 has 13 residues. The germline V gene has CDR1 DFQATT and CDR2 SNEGSKA (reference sequence). CDR3 DNA sequence: TGCAGTGCCGCGGGGGCCTCTGGAAACACCATATATTTT. Translating it yields CSAAGASGNTIYF.

This clonotype has a handful of counts. The chain joins TRBV19 to TRBJ1-5; 7 positions match TRBD1. This CDR3 is 18 amino acids long. Per germline, CDR1 LNHDA and CDR2 SQIVND (reference sequence). Trimming took 6 bases from V and 0 from J; bases not matched to a gene: 14. As DNA, the CDR3 is TGTGCCAGTAGAAATCCCGGACAGGCCGTTAATAGCAATCAGCCCCAGCATTTT. Translated, it gives CASRNPGQAVNSNQPQHF.

The chain couples TRBV7-2 to TRBJ2-2; the match to TRBD2 covers 10 bases. The CDR3 extends over 16 amino acids. Per germline, CDR1 SGHTA and CDR2 FQGNSA. With V trimmed by 5 bases and J by 6 bases, 9 bases remained unmatched. CDR3 nucleotides: TGTGCCAGCAGCCTCGGGCTAGCGGGAGTGGCCGGGGAGCTGTTTTTT. It codes for CASSLGLAGVAGELFF.

The CDR3 region is CASSLTQLYGYTF. The CDR3 DNA reads TGTGCCAGCAGCTTAACGCAGCTTTATGGCTACACCTTC. The gene calls are TRBV7-9 and TRBJ1-2, with D hard to call. This CDR3 contains 13 residues. The V and J ends lost 2 bases and 5 bases respectively, with 9 bases between them. Germline loops: CDR1 SEHNR, CDR2 FQNEAQ (reference sequence). Together with reference TRBV7-9 and TRBJ1-2, the CDR3 gives the full variable domain: DTGVSQNPRHKITKRGQNVTFRCDPISEHNRLYWYRQTLGQGPEFLTYFQNEAQLEKSRLLSDRFSAERPKGSFSTLEIQRTEQGDSAMYLCASSLTQLYGYTFGSGTRLTVV.

The table lists this clonotype with a count of one. A much larger clone differs from this one at a single base, so this may be a read error. The chain is built from TRBV6-5 and TRBJ1-1; D possibly corresponds to TRBD1 (6 bases). The CDR3 is 12 residues long. The germline gives CDR1 MNHEY, CDR2 SVGAGI. CDR3 bases: TGTGCCCGCAGTTTTCAGCAGGGGGAAGCTTTCTTT. Amino acids: CARSFQQGEAFF.

V usage is TRBV12-3 or TRBV12-4 and J usage is TRBJ2-1; 8 bases fit TRBD2. V gave up 8 bases and J gave up 8 bases; unmatched junction bases: 8. This CDR3 has 13 amino acids. CDR3 sequence reads: CASRASGLYEQFF. The CDR3 DNA reads as TGTGCCAGCCGGGCTAGCGGGTTGTATGAGCAGTTCTTC.

This clonotype has a handful of counts. V gene TRBV12-3 or TRBV12-4 combines with J gene TRBJ1-5, with TRBD1 matching over 10 bases. The CDR3 extends over 17 amino acids. With 1 base clipped from V and 2 bases from J, the junction kept 5 bases outside the gene matches. In nucleotides, the CDR3 is TGTGCCAGCAGTTTAGAGACAGGGGGCATCGGCAATCAGCCCCAGCATTTT. Translating it yields CASSLETGGIGNQPQHF.

The rearrangement uses TRBV19 and TRBJ1-1; a possible D gene is TRBD1 (6 bases). This CDR3 is 13 amino acids long. Per germline, CDR1 LNHDA and CDR2 SQIVND (reference sequence). Trimming left V 9 bases short and J 7 bases short, with 18 bases between. The CDR3 protein is CASSRRDINEAFF. CDR3 DNA: TGTGCCAGCAGCCGCCGGGACATCAATGAAGCTTTCTTT. The full variable domain, its missing parts supplied by reference TRBV19 and TRBJ1-1, is DGGITQSPKYLFRKEGQNVTLSCEQNLNHDAMYWYRQDPGQGLRLIYYSQIVNDFQKGDIAEGYSVSREKKESFPLTVTSAQKNPTAFYLCASSRRDINEAFFGQGTRLTVV.

This clonotype is labeled large (0.1 to 1%). The chain combines TRBV6-6 with TRBJ1-2; 9 nucleotides line up with TRBD1. V lost 6 bases to trimming and J lost 6 bases; unmatched junction nucleotides: 5. This CDR3 contains 13 residues. Per germline, CDR1 MNHNY and CDR2 SVGAGI (reference sequence). In DNA form, the CDR3 reads TGTGCCAGCAGGGATGGGACAGGGAATGGCTACACCTTC. It encodes CASRDGTGNGYTF.

This clonotype came up a few times. This sequence joins TRBV7-2 and TRBJ2-3, with D uncertain. The germline V and J ends were trimmed by 5 bases and 1 base, with 13 bases remaining between them. CDR3 size: 15 residues. Germline-derived CDR1 and CDR2 are SGHTA and FQGNSA. CDR3 residues: CASSPLGLGTDTQYF. In nucleotides, the CDR3 is TGTGCCAGCAGCCCGCTTGGGTTAGGCACAGATACGCAGTATTTT.

This clonotype is large. V is TRBV7-9 and J is TRBJ2-3; a possible D gene is TRBD2 (6 bases). The V end lost 4 bases, the J end lost 5 bases, and 16 bases lay between the germline ends. The germline gives CDR1 SEHNR, CDR2 FQNEAQ (reference sequence). This CDR3 comprises 15 residues. The CDR3 DNA is TGTGCCAGCAGCTCTCGCCCCGGGGGACTAGATACGCAGTATTTT. It translates to CASSSRPGGLDTQYF.

This clonotype was found a few times. The rearrangement links TRBV7-9 to TRBJ1-1, with 7 positions matching TRBD1. The CDR3 runs to 16 residues. J lost 1 base, V lost 1 base, and 6 bases had no gene match. Germline V gives CDR1 SEHNR, CDR2 FQNEAQ (reference sequence). CDR3 amino acids: CASSLGAGGENTEAFF. CDR3 in DNA: TGTGCCAGCAGCTTAGGGGCAGGGGGGGAGAACACTGAAGCTTTCTTT.

Points on this clonotype: A single base separates this from a much larger clone, so it may be a read error. The chain has TRBV12-3 or TRBV12-4 and TRBJ1-2; D ambiguous. The CDR3 totals 14 residues. Trimming left V 5 bases short and J 6 bases short, with 16 bases between. The CDR3 bases are TGTGCCAGCAGTCCCCGGAAAGGGAGTGATGGCTACACCTTC. Protein sequence: CASSPRKGSDGYTF.

V gene TRBV10-3 combines with J gene TRBJ2-3; 7 bases are shared with TRBD2. This CDR3 has 15 residues. Germline V CDR1 and CDR2: ENHRY, SYGVKD. V trimming: 10 bases; J trimming: 2 bases; junction bases outside the gene matches: 12. CDR3 loop: CASKSQRDVTDTQYF. Written as DNA, the CDR3 is TGTGCCAGCAAATCCCAGCGGGATGTCACAGATACGCAGTATTTT.